The 8 T cell receptor beta chains in this list originate from one sample, sequenced in a study of blood T cell repertoires in COVID-19. Clones were read by immunoSEQ multiplex PCR, and TCRdb kept only the in-frame ones, dropping some. The sample contains 250,000 to 350,000 clones, around 91% of which appear only once. Sequencing used PBMCs or T cells enriched from blood (not recorded which). These receptors all come from a woman younger than 35 with acute COVID-19.

The chain joins TRBV29-1 to TRBJ2-5, with a possible D match to TRBD1 (7 bases). Trimming shortened V by 2 bases and J by 5 bases, and 12 bases separated the two germline ends. CDR1 SQVTM and CDR2 ANQGSEA come from the germline V gene. The CDR3 has 13 amino acids. The CDR3 DNA reads as TGCAGCGTTGAAAAGGGGGCGGGGGAGACCCAGTACTTC. Translating it yields CSVEKGAGETQYF. The entire variable domain, with the rest obtained from reference TRBV29-1 and TRBJ2-5, is as follows: SAVISQKPSRDICQRGTSLTIQCQVDSQVTMMFWYRQQPGQSLTLIATANQGSEATYESGFVIDKFPISRPNLTFSTLTVSNMSPEDSSIYLCSVEKGAGETQYFGPGTRLLVL.

The sample holds one count of this clone. The rearrangement uses TRBV7-2 and TRBJ2-7; D remains unclear. The CDR3 length is 12 residues. The germline CDR1 and CDR2 sequences are SGHTA and FQGNSA. The V end lost 4 bases, the J end lost 3 bases, and 7 bases lay between the germline ends. The CDR3 nucleotides are TGTGCCAGCAGCTCCTTCTTCTACGAGCAGTACTTC. Encoded protein: CASSSFFYEQYF.

This chain links TRBV7-2 with TRBJ1-6, with D possibly being TRBD1 (5 bases). V was pared by 4 bases and J by 2 bases, with 15 bases between. Germline V gene data show CDR1 as SGHTA and CDR2 as FQGNSA. This CDR3 is 17 amino acids long. This CDR3 is CASSSFPGGTYNSPLHF. The CDR3 DNA reads TGTGCCAGCAGCTCATTCCCGGGGGGGACCTATAATTCACCCCTCCACTTT.

The chain uses TRBV19 and TRBJ2-1, with D perhaps matching TRBD2 (6 bases). V shed 10 bases and J shed 4 bases, with 17 bases lying between them. The germline CDR1 and CDR2 sequences are LNHDA and SQIVND (reference sequence). CDR3 length: 14 residues. CDR3 nucleotides: TGTGCCACCTCCGGGACTGCGATTTACAATGAGCAGTTCTTC. Its translation is CATSGTAIYNEQFF.

The chain recombines TRBV18 with TRBJ2-7; TRBD1 agrees at 7 bases. Trimming removed 3 bases from V and 3 bases from J; junction bases left unmatched: 8. There are 15 residues in the CDR3. Germline V gene data show CDR1 as KGHSH and CDR2 as LQKENI. Written as DNA, the CDR3 is TGTGCCAGCTCACCGTCAGGGGGTATCCTCTACGAGCAGTACTTC. Translated: CASSPSGGILYEQYF.

The rearrangement links TRBV19 to TRBJ1-4; maybe TRBD1 (6 bases). The CDR3 covers 15 residues. Germline CDR1 and CDR2: LNHDA and SQIVND (reference sequence). V lost 5 bases and J lost 6, with 16 bases in between. The CDR3: CASSVPGEKDEKLFF. Written as DNA, the CDR3 is TGTGCCAGTAGTGTCCCAGGGGAAAAGGATGAAAAACTGTTTTTT. The whole variable domain, remainder taken from reference TRBV19 and TRBJ1-4, is DGGITQSPKYLFRKEGQNVTLSCEQNLNHDAMYWYRQDPGQGLRLIYYSQIVNDFQKGDIAEGYSVSREKKESFPLTVTSAQKNPTAFYLCASSVPGEKDEKLFFGSGTQLSVL.

The chain carries TRBV28 and TRBJ1-2, with a possible D match to TRBD1 (6 bases). The CDR3 is 14 amino acids. Trimming cost V 2 bases and J 4 bases, with 11 bases left between them. The germline CDR1 and CDR2 sequences are MDHEN and SYDVKM. CDR3 sequence reads: CASSLRGAGYGYTF. CDR3 DNA: TGTGCCAGCAGTTTACGGGGGGCGGGCTATGGCTACACCTTC.

V is TRBV6-5 and J is TRBJ1-2; D gene uncertain. The germline gives CDR1 MNHEY, CDR2 SVGAGI. This CDR3 contains 14 residues. The V end lost 6 bases, the J end lost 2 bases, and 13 bases lay between the germline ends. This CDR3 is CASRVSSGNYGYTF. The DNA of the CDR3 is TGTGCCAGCAGGGTCTCTTCGGGGAACTATGGCTACACCTTC.